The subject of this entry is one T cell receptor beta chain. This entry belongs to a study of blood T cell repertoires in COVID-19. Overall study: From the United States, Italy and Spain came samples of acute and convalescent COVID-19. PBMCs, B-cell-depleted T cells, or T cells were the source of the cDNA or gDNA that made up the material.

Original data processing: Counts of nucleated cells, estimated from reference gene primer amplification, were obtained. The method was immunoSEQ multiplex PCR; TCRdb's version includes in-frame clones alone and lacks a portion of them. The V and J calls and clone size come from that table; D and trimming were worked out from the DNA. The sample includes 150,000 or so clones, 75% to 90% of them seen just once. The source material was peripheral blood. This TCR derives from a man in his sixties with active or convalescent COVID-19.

For the CDR3, the DNA is TGTGCCAGCAGCCCCGGGGTAAGAGAGTACAATGAGCAGTTCTTC. Its translation is CASSPGVREYNEQFF. The gene calls are TRBV7-6 and TRBJ2-1; the D gene is possibly TRBD2 (5 bases). The V gene lost 5 bases and the J gene lost 4 bases, with 15 bases spanning the gap. This CDR3 is 15 amino acids long. Germline V gene data show CDR1 as SGHVS and CDR2 as FNYEAQ.